This entry features one T cell receptor beta chain sequence. Its antigen is undetermined. This sample was taken from a study of graft-versus-host responses after intestinal transplantation. Study results and limitations: GvH clones detected in recipient marrow included some appearing first in ileum or blood. Within allografts, high graft-versus-host to host-versus-graft clonal ratios were seen among patients with graft-donor T cell macrochimerism.

Germline CDR1 reads SGHDT; CDR2 reads YYEEEE. This CDR3 is built from 13 residues. V lost 1 base to trimming and J lost 6 bases; unmatched junction nucleotides: 0. TCRdb keeps only in-frame clones here, not all; method: immunoSEQ multiplex PCR. In the table there are about 39,000 clones, 90% to 95% of which are singletons. Sequencing used unstimulated CD8+ T cells sorted from spleen or lymph node cells, obtained before transplant. The rearrangement uses TRBV5-6 and TRBJ2-1; 8 bases align to TRBD1. This clonotype was sampled from a human donor who was the organ donor for an intestinal transplant. CDR3 protein: CASSLTGGNEQFF. DNA of the CDR3: TGTGCCAGCAGCTTGACAGGGGGCAATGAGCAGTTCTTC.